The rows below give T cell receptor beta chains drawn from one sample of a study of T cell responses to AZD1222 COVID-19 vaccine. Clones were sequenced by immunoSEQ multiplex PCR, and TCRdb holds only the in-frame ones, with some missing. The sample lists roughly 140,000 clones, around 90% occurring once. The material sequenced was peripheral blood, taken on day 0 of AZD1222 vaccination. The receptors originated from an adult in good health. Each CDR3 is given with its conserved first and last residue. Each record gives: clone size, J gene, D gene, V gene, CDR3 protein, CDR3 DNA. The D gene is left open where the match is weak. A clone size is listed for some rows: how often the clone was seen (once, few, many), or a class if it is expanded.

- TRBJ1-2 TRBD1 TRBV10-3 CASHRGLYGYTF TGTGCCAGCCACAGGGGGCTGTATGGCTACACCTTC
- TRBJ2-1 - TRBV9 CASSVGGPRNEQFF TGTGCCAGCAGCGTAGGGGGGCCTCGGAATGAGCAGTTCTTC
- TRBJ1-2 TRBD1 TRBV10-2 CASSGDRDYGYTF TGCGCCAGCAGTGGTGACAGGGACTATGGCTACACCTTC
- TRBJ1-1 - TRBV27 CASGPMLAEAFF TGTGCCTCGGGCCCTATGTTGGCTGAAGCTTTCTTT
- TRBJ2-7 TRBD2 TRBV4-1 CASSQRVSLAGGGLHEQYF TGCGCCAGCAGCCAACGGGTCTCGCTAGCGGGAGGGGGGCTACACGAGCAGTACTTC
- TRBJ1-3 TRBD1 TRBV4-1 CASSQDGDSSGNTIYF TGCGCCAGCAGCCAAGATGGGGACAGCTCTGGAAACACCATATATTTT
- TRBJ1-1 - TRBV28 CASSFYARKHTEAFF TGTGCCAGCAGTTTCTACGCGAGGAAGCACACTGAAGCTTTCTTT
- TRBJ1-6 TRBD1 TRBV30 CAPLDREHSPLHF TGTGCCCCACTAGACAGGGAACACTCACCCCTCCACTTT
- TRBJ2-7 TRBD1 TRBV6-5 CASSYTGTGPEQYF TGTGCCAGCAGTTACACCGGGACAGGGCCCGAGCAGTACTTC
- TRBJ2-6 - TRBV19 CASSIWASGANVLTF TGTGCCAGTAGTATATGGGCGTCTGGGGCCAACGTCCTGACTTTC
- TRBJ2-5 TRBD2 TRBV5-1 CASGRRLAGDTETQYF TGCGCCAGCGGGCGAAGACTAGCGGGTGATACGGAGACCCAGTACTTC
- TRBJ1-1 - TRBV6-5 CASKVGYMNTEAFF TGTGCCAGCAAGGTTGGATACATGAACACTGAAGCTTTCTTT
- TRBJ2-5 - TRBV29-1 CSVGRGFQETQYF TGCAGCGTTGGGCGGGGCTTCCAAGAGACCCAGTACTTC
- TRBJ2-4 - TRBV30 CAWSQWIAKNIQYF TGTGCCTGGAGTCAGTGGATAGCCAAAAACATTCAGTACTTC
- TRBJ1-6 - TRBV4-1 CASSHQGRTRSDSPLHF TGCGCCAGCAGCCACCAAGGGAGAACGAGGAGTGATTCACCCCTCCACTTT
- TRBJ1-6 - TRBV15 CATSRQGGDNSPLHF TGTGCCACCAGCAGACAGGGTGGAGACAATTCACCCCTCCACTTT
- TRBJ1-2 - TRBV7-9 CASSWGAVHGYTF TGTGCCAGCAGCTGGGGAGCGGTTCATGGCTACACCTTC
- TRBJ1-4 TRBD1 TRBV11-2 CASSHIGQGIDELFF TGTGCCAGCAGCCATATCGGACAGGGGATAGATGAACTGTTTTTT
- TRBJ1-5 - TRBV5-1 CASSPAGPPSNQPQHF TGCGCCAGCAGCCCAGCAGGGCCCCCCAGCAATCAGCCCCAGCATTTT
- TRBJ2-3 TRBD1 TRBV5-1 CASSLTGTGMMDSTDTQYF TGCGCCAGCAGCCTAACCGGGACAGGGATGATGGATAGCACAGATACGCAGTATTTT
- TRBJ1-1 - TRBV9 CASSVELYTEAFF TGTGCCAGCAGCGTAGAATTGTACACTGAAGCTTTCTTT
- TRBJ2-1 - TRBV9 CASSVGTANNEQFF TGTGCCAGCAGCGTAGGGACAGCAAACAATGAGCAGTTCTTC
- TRBJ2-3 - TRBV9 CASSVRGMMADTQYF TGTGCCAGCAGCGTACGGGGGATGATGGCAGATACGCAGTATTTT
- TRBJ1-3 - TRBV2 CASSGFRGPGNTIYF TGTGCCAGCAGTGGATTTCGGGGGCCTGGAAACACCATATATTTT
- TRBJ2-7 - TRBV27 CASRFVGAGRDEQYF TGTGCCAGCAGGTTCGTTGGGGCGGGCAGGGACGAGCAGTACTTC
- TRBJ1-3 - TRBV27 CASSFGYGNTIYF TGTGCCAGCAGTTTTGGGTACGGAAACACCATATATTTT
- TRBJ1-2 - TRBV7-6 CASSPDRGYGYTF TGTGCCAGCAGCCCCGATCGCGGGTATGGCTACACCTTC
- TRBJ2-1 - TRBV24-1 CATSGGRQDNEQFF TGTGCCACCAGCGGCGGCAGGCAAGACAATGAGCAGTTCTTC
few TRBJ1-2 - TRBV2 CASSIDQVLGGYTF TGTGCCAGCAGTATCGACCAGGTGCTAGGTGGCTACACCTTC
- TRBJ2-7 TRBD1 TRBV2 CASRDSFYEQYF TGTGCCAGTAGGGACAGCTTCTACGAGCAGTACTTC
- TRBJ1-6 - TRBV5-1 CASSLAAAVGNSPLHF TGCGCCAGCAGCTTGGCCGCAGCAGTCGGAAATTCACCCCTCCACTTT
- TRBJ1-1 - TRBV12-3/TRBV12-4 CASSSRGVTEAFF TGTGCCAGCAGTTCTAGGGGGGTCACTGAAGCTTTCTTT
- TRBJ2-5 TRBD2 TRBV28 CASSFRLAAPETQYF TGTGCCAGCAGTTTTCGGCTAGCGGCACCAGAGACCCAGTACTTC
- TRBJ2-1 - TRBV5-1 CASSLAGSDHNEQFF TGCGCCAGCAGCTTGGCCGGGAGTGACCACAATGAGCAGTTCTTC
- TRBJ1-6 - TRBV4-1 CASSPPIRYSPLHF TGCGCCAGCAGCCCACCGATAAGGTATTCACCCCTCCACTTT
- TRBJ1-1 - TRBV9 CASSARQENTEAFF TGTGCCAGCAGCGCTCGACAGGAGAACACTGAAGCTTTCTTT
- TRBJ1-1 - TRBV6-2/TRBV6-3 CASSSRDRRAFF TGTGCCAGCAGTTCACGAGACAGGAGAGCTTTCTTT
- TRBJ2-7 - TRBV3-1/TRBV3-2 CASSQDQAVSSYEQYF TGTGCCAGCAGCCAAGATCAGGCAGTGAGCTCCTACGAGCAGTACTTC
- TRBJ2-1 TRBD2 TRBV20-1 CSARSGAEQFF TGCAGTGCCCGAAGCGGGGCTGAGCAGTTCTTC
- TRBJ1-2 - TRBV7-3 CASSLTWQGVVGYTF TGTGCCAGCAGCTTAACGTGGCAGGGAGTCGTAGGCTACACCTTC
- TRBJ2-5 - TRBV30 CAWSGNLGTLDETQYF TGTGCCTGGAGCGGGAACCTCGGGACACTTGACGAGACCCAGTACTTC
once TRBJ2-2 - TRBV7-9 CASSLEEGSVLFF TGTGCCAGCAGCTTAGAGGAGGGTAGCGTCCTGTTTTTT
- TRBJ2-7 - TRBV7-9 CASNQEGVGYEQYF TGTGCCAGCAATCAGGAAGGGGTTGGGTACGAGCAGTACTTC
- TRBJ2-1 TRBD1 TRBV5-4 CASSLGQGGNEQFF TGTGCCAGCAGCTTGGGACAGGGGGGAAATGAGCAGTTCTTC
- TRBJ2-3 - TRBV24-1 CATSDWGTDTQYF TGTGCCACCTCAGACTGGGGCACAGATACGCAGTATTTT
once TRBJ2-2 - TRBV2 CASSGQRSNTGELFF TGTGCCAGCAGTGGGCAGCGATCGAACACCGGGGAGCTGTTTTTT